This T cell receptor beta chain was observed in a study of blood T cell repertoires in COVID-19. From germline, CDR1 is SQVTM and CDR2 ANQGSEA. With V trimmed by 7 bases and J by 7 bases, 7 bases remained unmatched. The CDR3 has 13 residues. Methods used by the authors: Reference gene primers were amplified, and this amplification served to estimate nucleated cell counts. Libraries were prepared by immunoSEQ multiplex PCR; TCRdb keeps only in-frame clonotypes and omits some of them. D and trimming were read from the DNA, whereas the V and J calls and clone size are those reported in that table. The profile shows 100,000 to 150,000 clones, roughly 88% of them singletons.

Sequenced: peripheral blood. The sequence was obtained from a man aged 70 or older with active COVID-19. V is TRBV29-1 and J is TRBJ1-5, with 10 nucleotides matching TRBD1. The CDR3 coding sequence is TGCAGCGCTACCACGGGACAGGGGCAGCCCCAGCATTTT. Translating gives CSATTGQGQPQHF.